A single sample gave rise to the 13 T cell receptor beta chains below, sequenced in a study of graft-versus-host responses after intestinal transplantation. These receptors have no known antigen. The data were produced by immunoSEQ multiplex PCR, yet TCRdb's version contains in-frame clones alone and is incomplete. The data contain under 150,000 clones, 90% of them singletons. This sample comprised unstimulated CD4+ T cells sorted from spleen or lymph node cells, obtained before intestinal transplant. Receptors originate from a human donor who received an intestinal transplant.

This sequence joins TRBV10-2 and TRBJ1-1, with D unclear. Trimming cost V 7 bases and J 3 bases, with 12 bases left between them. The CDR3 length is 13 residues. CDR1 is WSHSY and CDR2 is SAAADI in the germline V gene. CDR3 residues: CASKGQAHTEAFF. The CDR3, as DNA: TGCGCCAGCAAAGGTCAGGCCCACACTGAAGCTTTCTTT.

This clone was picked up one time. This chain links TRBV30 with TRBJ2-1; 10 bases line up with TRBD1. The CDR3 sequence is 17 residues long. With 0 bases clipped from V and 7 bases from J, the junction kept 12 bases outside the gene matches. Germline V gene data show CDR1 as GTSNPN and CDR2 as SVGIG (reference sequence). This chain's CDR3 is CAWSVHVTRDRGNEQFF. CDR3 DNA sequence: TGTGCCTGGAGTGTACACGTTACCAGGGACAGGGGTAATGAGCAGTTCTTC.

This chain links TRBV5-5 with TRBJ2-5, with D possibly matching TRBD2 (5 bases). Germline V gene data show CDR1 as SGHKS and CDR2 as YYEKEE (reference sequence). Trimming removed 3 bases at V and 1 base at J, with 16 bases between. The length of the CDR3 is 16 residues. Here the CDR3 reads CASSWRIGAAQETQYF. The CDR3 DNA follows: TGTGCCAGCAGCTGGAGGATCGGTGCGGCCCAAGAGACCCAGTACTTC.

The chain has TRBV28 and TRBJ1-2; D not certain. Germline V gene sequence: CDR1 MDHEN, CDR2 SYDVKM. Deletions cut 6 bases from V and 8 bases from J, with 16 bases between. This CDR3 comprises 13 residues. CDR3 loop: CASRLALPGGYTF. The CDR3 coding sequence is TGTGCCAGCAGGCTCGCCCTACCCGGGGGCTACACCTTC.

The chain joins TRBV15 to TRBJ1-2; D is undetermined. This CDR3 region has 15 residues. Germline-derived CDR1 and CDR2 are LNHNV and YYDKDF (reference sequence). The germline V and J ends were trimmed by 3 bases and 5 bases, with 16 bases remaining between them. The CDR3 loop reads CATSRRAREAYGYTF. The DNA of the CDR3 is TGTGCCACCAGCAGGAGGGCTCGGGAGGCGTATGGCTACACCTTC.

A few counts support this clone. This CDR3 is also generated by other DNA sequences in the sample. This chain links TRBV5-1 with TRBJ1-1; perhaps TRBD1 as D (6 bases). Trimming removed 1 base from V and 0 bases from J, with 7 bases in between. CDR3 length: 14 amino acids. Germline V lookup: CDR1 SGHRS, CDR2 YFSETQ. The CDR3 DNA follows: TGCGCCAGCAGCTTGACAGGGTTGAACACTGAAGCTTTCTTT. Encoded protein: CASSLTGLNTEAFF.

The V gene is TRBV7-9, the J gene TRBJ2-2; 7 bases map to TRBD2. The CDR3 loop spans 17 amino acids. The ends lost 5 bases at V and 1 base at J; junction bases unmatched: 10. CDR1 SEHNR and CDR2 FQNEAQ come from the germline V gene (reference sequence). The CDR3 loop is CASSAGLLAWNTGELFF. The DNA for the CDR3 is TGTGCCAGCAGCGCCGGGCTACTAGCGTGGAACACCGGGGAGCTGTTTTTT.

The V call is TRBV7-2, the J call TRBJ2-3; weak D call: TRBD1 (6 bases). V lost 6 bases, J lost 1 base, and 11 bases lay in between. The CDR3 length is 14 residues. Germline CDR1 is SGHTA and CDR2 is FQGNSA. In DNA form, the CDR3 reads TGTGCCAGCAGACCGACAGGAGGCACAGATACGCAGTATTTT. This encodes CASRPTGGTDTQYF.

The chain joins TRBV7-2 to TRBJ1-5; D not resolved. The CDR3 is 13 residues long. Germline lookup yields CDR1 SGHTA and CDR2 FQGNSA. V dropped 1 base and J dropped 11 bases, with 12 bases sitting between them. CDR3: CASSLDPPRAQHF. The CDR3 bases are TGTGCCAGCAGCTTAGACCCTCCGCGAGCCCAGCATTTT.

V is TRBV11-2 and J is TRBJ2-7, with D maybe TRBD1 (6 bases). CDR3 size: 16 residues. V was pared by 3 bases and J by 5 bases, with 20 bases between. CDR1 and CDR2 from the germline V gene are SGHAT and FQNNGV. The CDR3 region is CASSLTGQVVGNEQYF. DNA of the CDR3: TGTGCCAGCAGCTTGACAGGTCAAGTTGTCGGGAACGAGCAGTACTTC.

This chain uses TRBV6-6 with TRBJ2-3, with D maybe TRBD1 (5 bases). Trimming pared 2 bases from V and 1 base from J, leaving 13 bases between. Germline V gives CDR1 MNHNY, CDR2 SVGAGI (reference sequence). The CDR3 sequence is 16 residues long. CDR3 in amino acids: CASSYRVGAGTDTQYF. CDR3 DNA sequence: TGTGCCAGCAGTTACCGCGTAGGGGCGGGCACAGATACGCAGTATTTT.

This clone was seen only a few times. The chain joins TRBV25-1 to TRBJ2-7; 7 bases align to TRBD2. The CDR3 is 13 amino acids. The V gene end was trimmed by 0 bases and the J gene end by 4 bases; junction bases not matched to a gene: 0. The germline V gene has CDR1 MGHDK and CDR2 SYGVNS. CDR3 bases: TGTGCCAGCAGTGAATACGGGAGGTACGAGCAGTACTTC. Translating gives CASSEYGRYEQYF.

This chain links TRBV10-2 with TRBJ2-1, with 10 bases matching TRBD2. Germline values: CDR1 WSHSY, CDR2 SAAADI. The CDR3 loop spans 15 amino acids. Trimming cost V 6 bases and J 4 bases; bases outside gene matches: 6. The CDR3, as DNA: TGCGCCAGCAGGGCAACTAGCGGGGCTTACAATGAGCAGTTCTTC. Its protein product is CASRATSGAYNEQFF.